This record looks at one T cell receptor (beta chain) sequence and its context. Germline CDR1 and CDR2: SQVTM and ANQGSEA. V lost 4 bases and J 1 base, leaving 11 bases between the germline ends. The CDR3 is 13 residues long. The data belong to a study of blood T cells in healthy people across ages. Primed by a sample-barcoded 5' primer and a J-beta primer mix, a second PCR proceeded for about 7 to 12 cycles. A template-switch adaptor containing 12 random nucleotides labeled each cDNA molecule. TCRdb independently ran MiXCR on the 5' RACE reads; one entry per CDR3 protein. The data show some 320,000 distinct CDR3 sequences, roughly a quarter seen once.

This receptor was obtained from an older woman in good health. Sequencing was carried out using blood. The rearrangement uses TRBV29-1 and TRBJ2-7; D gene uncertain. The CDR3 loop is CSVVISPSYEQYF. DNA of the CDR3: TGCAGCGTTGTGATTTCGCCTTCCTACGAGCAGTACTTC.